The T cell receptor (beta chain) under discussion was sequenced for a study of T cell changes during pregnancy in multiple sclerosis. Trimming removed 2 bases at V and 1 base at J, with 5 bases between. Germline V CDR1 and CDR2: MDHEN, SYDVKM. The CDR3 contains 13 residues. TCRdb's copy holds only in-frame clones and misses some; the assay was immunoSEQ multiplex PCR. The sample has 35,000 to 50,000 clones, approximately 91% seen once; the top ten hold roughly 7.2%. This sequence joins TRBV28 and TRBJ1-1; D is possibly TRBD1 (5 bases). The clonotype originates from a female donor with multiple sclerosis, enrolled in a pregnancy study. The specimen comprised CD8+ T cells from peripheral blood mononuclear cells, sampled in the third trimester of pregnancy. The CDR3 here is CASSLQGNTEAFF. CDR3 DNA sequence: TGTGCCAGCAGTTTACAGGGGAACACTGAAGCTTTCTTT.